This TCR beta chain was sequenced during a study of radiotherapy plus CTLA-4 blockade in lung cancer. Using immunoSEQ multiplex PCR, the repertoire was profiled, and TCRdb retains in-frame clones only, with some absent. This repertoire shows fewer than 85,000 clones, around 84% found once; its top ten account for around 0.85%. Study-level points and caveats: Expansion in blood of tumor-derived TCR clones was seen after radiotherapy plus ipilimumab. Early blood T cell clone dynamics reportedly forecast response best, with interferon-beta.

Losses at the gene ends were 6 bases for V and 1 base for J; bases not matched to a gene: 10. The CDR3 consists of 17 residues. Germline lookup yields CDR1 MDHEN and CDR2 SYDVKM. Concerning this clone: Antigen unknown.

The chain has TRBV28 and TRBJ2-4; 9 bases are a match to TRBD2. This material consisted of peripheral blood, taken from a patient treated with radiotherapy plus ipilimumab. This receptor was taken from a human donor with non-small cell lung cancer who had stable disease on radiotherapy plus ipilimumab. CDR3 in amino acids: CASRTRLAGIAKNIQYF. For the CDR3, the DNA is TGTGCCAGCAGAACTCGTCTAGCGGGAATCGCCAAAAACATTCAGTACTTC.